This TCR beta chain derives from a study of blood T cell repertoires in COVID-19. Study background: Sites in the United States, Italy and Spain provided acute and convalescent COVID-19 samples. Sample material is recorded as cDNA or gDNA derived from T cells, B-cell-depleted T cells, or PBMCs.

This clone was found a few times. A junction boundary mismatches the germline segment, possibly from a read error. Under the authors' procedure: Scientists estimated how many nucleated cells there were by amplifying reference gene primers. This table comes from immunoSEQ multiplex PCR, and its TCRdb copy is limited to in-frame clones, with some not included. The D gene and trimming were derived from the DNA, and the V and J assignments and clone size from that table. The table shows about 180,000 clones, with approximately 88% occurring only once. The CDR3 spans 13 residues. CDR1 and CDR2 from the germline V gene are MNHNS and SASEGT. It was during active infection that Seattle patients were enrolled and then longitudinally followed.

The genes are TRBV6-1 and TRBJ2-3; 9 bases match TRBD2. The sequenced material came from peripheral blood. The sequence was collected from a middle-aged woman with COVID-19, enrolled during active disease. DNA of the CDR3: TGTGCCAGCAGTGATAATCGACTAGCGGTGGAAGATTTT. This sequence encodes CASSDNRLAVEDF.